This TCR beta chain was profiled in a study of brain T cells in children with intractable seizures. The method was immunoSEQ multiplex PCR; TCRdb's version includes in-frame clones alone and lacks a portion of them. The sample shows about 340,000 clones, about 94% of them seen only once. The V and J ends lost 4 bases and 2 bases respectively, with 17 bases between them. The CDR3 consists of 17 residues. CDR1 is LGHDT and CDR2 is YNNKEL in the germline V gene (reference sequence). Time point given: blood from clinic visit 5 months post-surgery; TSC patient then seizure free. Only cases whose brain tissue showed the highest T cell transcript signatures were sequenced. Study-level findings and limits: Pre- and post-surgery blood differed in depth, so pre-surgery absences may be undersampling. Viral specificity was inferred only from CDR3 similarity; HCMV serostatus was unknown.

This clone was recorded only once. Its target is unknown. V gene TRBV3-1 (or the pseudogene TRBV3-2) combines with J gene TRBJ2-2, with D maybe TRBD2 (5 bases). The starting material was peripheral blood, obtained about 5 months after surgery. The receptor's source is a boy under two years old with tuberous sclerosis and intractable seizures. CDR3 DNA: TGTGCCAGCAGCCTACGAACACCGACGGGAAACACCGGGGAGCTGTTTTTT. This gives the protein CASSLRTPTGNTGELFF.